The entry below describes one TCR beta chain. Its antigen is still unknown. CDR1 and CDR2 (germline): SGHRS, YFSETQ. The ends were cut back, 3 bases at V and 4 bases at J, with 11 bases in the middle. CDR3 length: 14 residues. The authors loaded approximately 220 ng DNA, 28,000 or so T cell genomes, into sorted-subset replicate PCRs. Authors' methods: Because ImmunoSEQ provided only junction sequences with no quality scores, the filtering differed. Assay: immunoSEQ multiplex PCR; the TCRdb copy retains only in-frame clones and omits some. V, J and clone size reflect that table, while D and trimming were determined from the DNA. The sample includes 2 million to 2.5 million clones, about 92% of them seen just once. These data are taken from a study of shared clonotypes between healthy human individuals. Findings and limits, study-wide: Memory subsets had estimated richness that was generally smaller than that of naive subsets.

Material for sequencing was naive CD4+ T cells from PBMCs. Subset denoted: CD45RA+ positively selected. The chain couples TRBV5-1 to TRBJ2-1; D might be TRBD2 (6 bases). The sequence was collected from a man aged 18-30 years in good health. Some clones in this sample may be carry-over from other donors' samples. The CDR3 reads CASSSGLNYNEQFF. The CDR3 nucleotides are TGCGCCAGCAGCTCGGGACTTAATTACAATGAGCAGTTCTTC.